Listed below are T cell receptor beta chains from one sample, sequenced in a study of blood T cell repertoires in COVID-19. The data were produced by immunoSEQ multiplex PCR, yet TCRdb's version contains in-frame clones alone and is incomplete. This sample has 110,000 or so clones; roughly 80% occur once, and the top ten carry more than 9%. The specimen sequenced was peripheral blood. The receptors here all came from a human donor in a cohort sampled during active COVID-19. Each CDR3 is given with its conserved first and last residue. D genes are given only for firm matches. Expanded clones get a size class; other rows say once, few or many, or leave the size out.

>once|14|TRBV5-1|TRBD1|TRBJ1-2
CASSLETGVGGYTF
TGCGCCAGCAGCTTGGAAACAGGGGTGGGTGGCTACACCTTC
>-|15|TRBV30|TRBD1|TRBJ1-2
CAWSGTGTVGGGYTF
TGTGCCTGGAGTGGAACCGGGACAGTGGGTGGTGGCTACACCTTC
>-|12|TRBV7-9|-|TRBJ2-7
CASSLEGRREYF
TGTGCCAGCAGCTTAGAAGGGAGAAGGGAGTACTTC
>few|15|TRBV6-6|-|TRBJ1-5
CASSYQSRGYQPQHF
TGTGCCAGCAGTTACCAGTCTAGAGGCTATCAGCCCCAGCATTTT
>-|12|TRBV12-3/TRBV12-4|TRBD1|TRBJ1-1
CASSLTRGPAFF
TGTGCCAGCAGTCTTACCAGGGGGCCGGCTTTCTTT
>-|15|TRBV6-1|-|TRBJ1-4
CASSEARGSGEKLFF
TGTGCCAGCAGTGAAGCGCGGGGGTCGGGTGAAAAACTGTTTTTT
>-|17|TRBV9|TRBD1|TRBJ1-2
CASSAGTGRGRDYGYTF
TGTGCCAGCAGCGCAGGGACAGGGAGGGGTAGGGACTATGGCTACACCTTC
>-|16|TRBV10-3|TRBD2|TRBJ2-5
CAISEPGLAGAETQYF
TGTGCCATCAGTGAGCCCGGACTAGCGGGAGCCGAGACCCAGTACTTC
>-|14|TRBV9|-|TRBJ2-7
CASSVSGYSYEQYF
TGTGCCAGCAGCGTATCGGGATACTCCTACGAGCAGTACTTC
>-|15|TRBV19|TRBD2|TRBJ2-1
CASSWLAGGYNEQFF
TGTGCCAGTAGTTGGCTAGCGGGAGGGTACAATGAGCAGTTCTTC
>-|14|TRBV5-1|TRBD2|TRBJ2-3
CASSFGTSADTQYF
TGCGCCAGCAGCTTCGGGACTAGCGCTGATACGCAGTATTTT
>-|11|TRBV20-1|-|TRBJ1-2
CSAPSAEGYTF
TGCAGTGCCCCATCGGCGGAGGGCTACACCTTC
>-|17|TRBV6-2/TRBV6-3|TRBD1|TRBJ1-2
CASSYPWTGRANYGYTF
TGTGCCAGCAGTTACCCCTGGACAGGAAGAGCTAACTATGGCTACACCTTC
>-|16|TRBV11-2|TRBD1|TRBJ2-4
CASSRGPDRGLLLQYF
TGTGCCAGCAGCCGCGGTCCGGACAGGGGTTTGCTTCTCCAGTACTTC
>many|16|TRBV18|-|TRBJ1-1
CASSRPTGGLNTEAFF
TGTGCCAGCTCACGCCCGACAGGTGGTTTGAACACTGAAGCTTTCTTT
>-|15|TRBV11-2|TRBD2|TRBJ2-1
CASSLSGTGYNEQFF
TGTGCCAGCAGCCTTAGCGGGACGGGGTACAATGAGCAGTTCTTC
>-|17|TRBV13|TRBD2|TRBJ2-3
CASSLRSSGGAGDTQYF
TGTGCCAGCAGCCTCAGGTCTAGCGGGGGGGCCGGGGATACGCAGTATTTT
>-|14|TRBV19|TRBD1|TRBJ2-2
CASKIGQGVRELFF
TGTGCCAGTAAAATAGGACAGGGGGTTCGGGAGCTGTTTTTT
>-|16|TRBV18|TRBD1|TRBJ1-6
CASSPQGQGYNSPLHF
TGTGCCAGCTCACCACAAGGACAGGGGTATAATTCACCCCTCCACTTT
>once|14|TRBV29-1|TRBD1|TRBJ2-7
CSVDGGTGRYEQYF
TGCAGCGTTGACGGAGGGACAGGGAGATACGAGCAGTACTTC
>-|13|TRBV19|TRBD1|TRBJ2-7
CASSNDRGFEQYF
TGTGCCAGTAGCAATGACAGGGGTTTCGAGCAGTACTTC
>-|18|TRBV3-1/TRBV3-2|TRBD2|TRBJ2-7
CASSQVALTSGRSHEQYF
TGTGCCAGCAGCCAAGTGGCCCTGACTAGCGGGAGATCCCACGAGCAGTACTTC